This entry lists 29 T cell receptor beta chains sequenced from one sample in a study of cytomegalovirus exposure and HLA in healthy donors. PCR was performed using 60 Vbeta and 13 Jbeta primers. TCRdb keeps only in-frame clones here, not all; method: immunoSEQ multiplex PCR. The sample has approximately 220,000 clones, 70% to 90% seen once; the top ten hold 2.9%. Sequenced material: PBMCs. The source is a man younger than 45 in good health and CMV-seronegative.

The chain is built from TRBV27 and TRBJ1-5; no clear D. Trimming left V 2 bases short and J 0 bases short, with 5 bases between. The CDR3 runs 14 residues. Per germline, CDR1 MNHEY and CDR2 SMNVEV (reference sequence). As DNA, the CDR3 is TGTGCCAGCAGTTTAGGGCCTAGCAATCAGCCCCAGCATTTT. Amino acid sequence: CASSLGPSNQPQHF.

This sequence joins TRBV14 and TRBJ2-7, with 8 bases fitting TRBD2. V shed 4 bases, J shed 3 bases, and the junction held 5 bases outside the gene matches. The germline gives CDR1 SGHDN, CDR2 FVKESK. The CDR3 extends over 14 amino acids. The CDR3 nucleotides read TGTGCCAGCAGCCTGGTCGCGGGGGGCTACGAGCAGTACTTC. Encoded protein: CASSLVAGGYEQYF. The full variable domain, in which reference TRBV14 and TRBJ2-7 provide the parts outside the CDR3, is EAGVTQFPSHSVIEKGQTVTLRCDPISGHDNLYWYRRVMGKEIKFLLHFVKESKQDESGMPNNRFLAERTGGTYSTLKVQPAELEDSGVYFCASSLVAGGYEQYFGPGTRLTVT.

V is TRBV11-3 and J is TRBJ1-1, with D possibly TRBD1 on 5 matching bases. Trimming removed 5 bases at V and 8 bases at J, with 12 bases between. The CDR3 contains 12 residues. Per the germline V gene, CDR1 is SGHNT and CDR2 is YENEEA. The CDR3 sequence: CASSPSGGEAFF. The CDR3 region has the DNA TGTGCCAGCAGCCCCAGCGGGGGGGAAGCTTTCTTT.

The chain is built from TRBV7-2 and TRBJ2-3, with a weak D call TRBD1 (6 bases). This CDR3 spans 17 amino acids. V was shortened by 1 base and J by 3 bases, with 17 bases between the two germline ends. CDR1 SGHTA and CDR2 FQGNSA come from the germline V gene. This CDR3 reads CASSLGSGVELTDTQYF. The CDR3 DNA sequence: TGTGCCAGCAGCTTAGGGTCAGGGGTAGAGTTGACAGATACGCAGTATTTT.

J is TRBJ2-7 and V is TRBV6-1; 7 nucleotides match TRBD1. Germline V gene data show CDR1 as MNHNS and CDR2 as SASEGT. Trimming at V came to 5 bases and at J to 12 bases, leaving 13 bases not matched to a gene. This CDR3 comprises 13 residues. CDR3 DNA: TGTGCCAGCAGTATTTCCGACAGGGTGGCACCGTACTTC. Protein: CASSISDRVAPYF.

The CDR3 DNA is TGTGCCAGCAGCTTTACCGGGACAGGGGACCAGCCCCAGCATTTT. It specifies CASSFTGTGDQPQHF. The chain couples TRBV9 to TRBJ1-5; 10 positions agree with TRBD1. V was pared by 4 bases and J by 7 bases, with 8 bases of the junction left unmatched. Looked up from germline, CDR1 is SGDLS and CDR2 is YYNGEE. This CDR3 region has 15 residues.

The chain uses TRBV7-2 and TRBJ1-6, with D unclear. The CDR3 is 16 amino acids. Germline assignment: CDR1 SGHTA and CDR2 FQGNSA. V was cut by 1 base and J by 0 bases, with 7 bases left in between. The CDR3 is CASSLDGSSYNSPLHF. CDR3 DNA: TGTGCCAGCAGCTTAGATGGGAGCTCCTATAATTCACCCCTCCACTTT.

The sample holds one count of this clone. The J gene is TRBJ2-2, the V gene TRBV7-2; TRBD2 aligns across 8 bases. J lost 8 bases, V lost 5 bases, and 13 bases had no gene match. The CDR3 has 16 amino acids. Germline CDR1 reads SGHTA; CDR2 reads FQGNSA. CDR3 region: CASSNAQRGYGGELFF. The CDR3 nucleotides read TGTGCCAGCAGCAATGCCCAGCGGGGGTACGGAGGGGAGCTGTTTTTT.

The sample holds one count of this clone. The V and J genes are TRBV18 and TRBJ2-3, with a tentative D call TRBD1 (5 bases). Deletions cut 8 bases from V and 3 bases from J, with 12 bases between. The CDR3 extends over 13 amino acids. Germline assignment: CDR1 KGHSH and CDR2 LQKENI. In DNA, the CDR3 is TGTGCCAGCCAACAGGACCTGACAGATACGCAGTATTTT. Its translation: CASQQDLTDTQYF.

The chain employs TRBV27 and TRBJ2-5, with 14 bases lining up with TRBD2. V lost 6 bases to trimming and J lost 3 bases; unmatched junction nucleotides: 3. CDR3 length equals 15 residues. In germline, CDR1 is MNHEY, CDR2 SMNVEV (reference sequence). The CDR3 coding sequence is TGTGCCAGCAGGGGACTAGCGGGGGCCGAAGAGACCCAGTACTTC. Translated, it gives CASRGLAGAEETQYF.

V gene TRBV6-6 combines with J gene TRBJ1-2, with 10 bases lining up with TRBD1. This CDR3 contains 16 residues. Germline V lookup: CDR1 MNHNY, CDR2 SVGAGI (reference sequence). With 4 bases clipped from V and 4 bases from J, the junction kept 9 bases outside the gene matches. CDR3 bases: TGTGCCAGCAGTTCCGTCCCGGGACAGGGGTCCTATGGCTACACCTTC. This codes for CASSSVPGQGSYGYTF.

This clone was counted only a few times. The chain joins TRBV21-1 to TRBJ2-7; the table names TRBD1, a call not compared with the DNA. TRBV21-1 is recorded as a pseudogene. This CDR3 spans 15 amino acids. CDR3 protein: CASSKPGHRANEQYF. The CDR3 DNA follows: TGTGCCAGCAGCAAACCCGGACACAGGGCGAATGAGCAGTACTTC.

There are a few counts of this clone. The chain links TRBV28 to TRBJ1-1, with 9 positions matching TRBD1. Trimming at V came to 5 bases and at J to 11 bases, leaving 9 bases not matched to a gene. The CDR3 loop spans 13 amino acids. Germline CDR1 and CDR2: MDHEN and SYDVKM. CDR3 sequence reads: CASSPGTGSLAFF. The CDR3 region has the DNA TGTGCCAGCAGTCCCGGGACAGGGTCGTTGGCTTTCTTT.

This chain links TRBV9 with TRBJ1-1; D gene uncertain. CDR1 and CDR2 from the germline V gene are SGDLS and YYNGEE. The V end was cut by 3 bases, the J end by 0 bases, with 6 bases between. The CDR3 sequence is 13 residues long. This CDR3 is CASSAQLNTEAFF. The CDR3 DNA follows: TGTGCCAGCAGCGCTCAGTTGAACACTGAAGCTTTCTTT.

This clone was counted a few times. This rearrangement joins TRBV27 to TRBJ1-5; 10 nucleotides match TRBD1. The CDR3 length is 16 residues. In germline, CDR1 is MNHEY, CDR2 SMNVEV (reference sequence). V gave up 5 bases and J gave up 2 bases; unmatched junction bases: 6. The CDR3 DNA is TGTGCCAGCAGTCCGGGACAGGGGAGGGGCAATCAGCCCCAGCATTTT. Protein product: CASSPGQGRGNQPQHF.

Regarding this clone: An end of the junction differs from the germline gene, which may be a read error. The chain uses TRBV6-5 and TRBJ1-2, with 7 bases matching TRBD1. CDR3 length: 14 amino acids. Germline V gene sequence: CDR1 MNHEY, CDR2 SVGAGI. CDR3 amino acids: CASRNPGQSSGAAF. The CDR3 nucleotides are TGTGCCAGCAGAAATCCGGGACAGTCTTCTGGAGCGGCCTTC.

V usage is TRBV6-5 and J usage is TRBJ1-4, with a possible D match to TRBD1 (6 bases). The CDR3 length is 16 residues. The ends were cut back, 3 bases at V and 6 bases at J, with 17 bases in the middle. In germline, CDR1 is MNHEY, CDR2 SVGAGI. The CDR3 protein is CASSYFRTVGHEKLFF. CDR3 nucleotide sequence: TGTGCCAGCAGTTATTTTAGGACAGTGGGGCATGAAAAACTGTTTTTT.

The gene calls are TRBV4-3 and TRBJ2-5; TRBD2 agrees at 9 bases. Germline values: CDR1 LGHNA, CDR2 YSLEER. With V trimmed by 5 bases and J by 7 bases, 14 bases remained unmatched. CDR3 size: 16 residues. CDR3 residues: CASSSEAGGNLGTQYF. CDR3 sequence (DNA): TGCGCCAGCAGCTCAGAAGCGGGGGGCAACCTAGGGACCCAGTACTTC.

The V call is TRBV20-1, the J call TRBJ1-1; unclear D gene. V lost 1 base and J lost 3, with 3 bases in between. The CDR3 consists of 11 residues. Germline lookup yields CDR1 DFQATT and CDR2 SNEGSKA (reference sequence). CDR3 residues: CSARGDTEAFF. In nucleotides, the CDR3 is TGCAGTGCTAGAGGAGACACTGAAGCTTTCTTT.

The DNA of the CDR3 is TGTGCCAGCAGACGCGTGGTGGTTGGTTCACCCCTCCACTTT. Protein sequence: CASRRVVVGSPLHF. The gene calls are TRBV2 and TRBJ1-6, with D unclear. V lost 6 bases and J lost 9, with 15 bases in between. CDR3 length: 14 residues. CDR1 is SNHLY, CDR2 FYNNEI, per germline.

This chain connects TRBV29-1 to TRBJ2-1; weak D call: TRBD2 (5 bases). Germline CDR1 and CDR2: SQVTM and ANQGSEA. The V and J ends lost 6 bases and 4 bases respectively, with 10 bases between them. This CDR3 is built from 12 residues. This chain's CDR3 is CSVSGQYNEQFF. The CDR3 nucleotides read TGCAGCGTGAGCGGTCAGTACAATGAGCAGTTCTTC.

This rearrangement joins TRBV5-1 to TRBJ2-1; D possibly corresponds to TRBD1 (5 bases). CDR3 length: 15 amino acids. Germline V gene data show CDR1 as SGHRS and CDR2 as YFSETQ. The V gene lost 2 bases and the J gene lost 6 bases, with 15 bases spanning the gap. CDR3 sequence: CASSFRQGPVNEQFF. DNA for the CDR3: TGCGCCAGCAGCTTTCGGCAGGGCCCCGTCAATGAGCAGTTCTTC.

As DNA, the CDR3 is TGTGCCAGCAGCTTGGAGAGCAGGGGCAGAAGTATCAATGGCTACACCTTC. It translates to CASSLESRGRSINGYTF. The V gene is TRBV5-8, the J gene TRBJ1-2; tentatively, D is TRBD1 (6 bases). CDR1 and CDR2 from the germline V gene are SGHTS and YDEGEE. The CDR3 is 17 residues long. Trimming removed 0 bases from V and 6 bases from J, with 21 bases in between.

CDR3 coding DNA: TGTGCCAGCAGACGCCGGGGGGGCGGGGAGACCCAGTACTTC. As protein: CASRRRGGGETQYF. This chain joins TRBV28 and TRBJ2-5; the match to TRBD2 covers 8 bases. In germline, CDR1 is MDHEN, CDR2 SYDVKM. Losses at the gene ends were 6 bases for V and 5 bases for J; bases not matched to a gene: 8. The CDR3 contains 14 residues.

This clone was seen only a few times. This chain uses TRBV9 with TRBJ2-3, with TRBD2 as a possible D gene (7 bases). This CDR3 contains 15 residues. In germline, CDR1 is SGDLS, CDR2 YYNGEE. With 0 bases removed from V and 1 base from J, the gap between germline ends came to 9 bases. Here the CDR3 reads CASSVDGGRTDTQYF. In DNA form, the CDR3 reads TGTGCCAGCAGCGTAGACGGGGGGCGCACAGATACGCAGTATTTT.

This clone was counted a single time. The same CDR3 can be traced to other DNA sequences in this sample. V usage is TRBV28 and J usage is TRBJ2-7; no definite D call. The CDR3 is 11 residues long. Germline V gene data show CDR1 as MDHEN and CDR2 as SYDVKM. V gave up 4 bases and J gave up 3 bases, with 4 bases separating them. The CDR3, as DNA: TGTGCCAGCAGTTCCTTCTACGAGCAGTACTTC. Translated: CASSSFYEQYF.

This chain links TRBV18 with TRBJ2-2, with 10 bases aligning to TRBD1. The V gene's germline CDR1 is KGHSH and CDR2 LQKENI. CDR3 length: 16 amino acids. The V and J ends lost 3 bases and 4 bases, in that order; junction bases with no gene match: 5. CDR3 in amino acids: CASSPTGTGVTGELFF. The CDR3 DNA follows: TGTGCCAGCTCACCTACCGGGACAGGGGTCACCGGGGAGCTGTTTTTT.

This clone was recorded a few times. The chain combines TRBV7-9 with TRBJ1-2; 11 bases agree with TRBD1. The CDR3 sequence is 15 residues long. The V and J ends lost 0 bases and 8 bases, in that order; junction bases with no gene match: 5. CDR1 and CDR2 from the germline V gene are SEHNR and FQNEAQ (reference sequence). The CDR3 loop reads CASSLAGQGGQGYTF. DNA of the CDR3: TGTGCCAGCAGCTTAGCGGGACAGGGGGGCCAAGGCTACACCTTC.

The CDR3 protein is CASSQVHGGRELFF. CDR3 coding DNA: TGCGCCAGCAGCCAAGTTCACGGGGGACGGGAGCTGTTTTTT. This rearrangement joins TRBV4-1 to TRBJ2-2, with D perhaps matching TRBD2 (6 bases). This CDR3 spans 14 amino acids. V was shortened by 1 base and J by 9 bases, with 12 bases between the two germline ends. CDR1 is MGHRA, CDR2 YSYEKL, per germline.